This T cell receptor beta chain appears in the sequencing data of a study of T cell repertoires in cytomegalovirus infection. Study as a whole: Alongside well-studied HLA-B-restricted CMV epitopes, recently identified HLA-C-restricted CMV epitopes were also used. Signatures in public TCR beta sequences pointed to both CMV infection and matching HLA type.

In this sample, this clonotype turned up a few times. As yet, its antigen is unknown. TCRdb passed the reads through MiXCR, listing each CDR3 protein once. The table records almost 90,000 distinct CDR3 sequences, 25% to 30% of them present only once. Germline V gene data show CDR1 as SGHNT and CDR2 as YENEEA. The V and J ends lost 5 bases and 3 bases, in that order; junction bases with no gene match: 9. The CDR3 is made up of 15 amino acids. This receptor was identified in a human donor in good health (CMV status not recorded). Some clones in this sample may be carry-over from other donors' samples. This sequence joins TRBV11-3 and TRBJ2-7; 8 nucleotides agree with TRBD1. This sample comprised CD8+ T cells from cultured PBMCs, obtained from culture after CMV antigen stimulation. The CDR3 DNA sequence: TGTGCCAGCAGCCTACGGACAGGGTCTTACTACGAGCAGTACTTC. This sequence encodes CASSLRTGSYYEQYF.